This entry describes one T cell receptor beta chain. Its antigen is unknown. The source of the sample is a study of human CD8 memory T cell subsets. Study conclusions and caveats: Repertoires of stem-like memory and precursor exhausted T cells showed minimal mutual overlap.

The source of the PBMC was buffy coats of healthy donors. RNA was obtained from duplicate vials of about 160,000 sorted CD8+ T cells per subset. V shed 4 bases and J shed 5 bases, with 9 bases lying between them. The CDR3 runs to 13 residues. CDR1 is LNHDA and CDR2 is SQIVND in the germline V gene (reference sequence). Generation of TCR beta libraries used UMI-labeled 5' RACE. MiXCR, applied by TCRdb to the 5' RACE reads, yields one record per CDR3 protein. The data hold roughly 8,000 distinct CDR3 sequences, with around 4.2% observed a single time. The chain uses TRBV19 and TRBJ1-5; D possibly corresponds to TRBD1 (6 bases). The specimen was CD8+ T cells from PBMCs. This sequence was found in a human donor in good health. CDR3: CASSNRDYQPQHF. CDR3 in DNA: TGTGCCAGTAGTAACAGGGATTATCAGCCCCAGCATTTT.